The clone carrying this T cell receptor (beta chain) was picked up a small number of times. The protocol was immunoSEQ multiplex PCR, while the TCRdb copy is restricted to in-frame clones and leaves out a portion. In the table there are a few hundred thousand clones, roughly 84% of which are singletons. CDR1 and CDR2 from the germline V gene are MNHEY and SVGAGI. V shed 7 bases and J 3 bases; nucleotides not matched to a gene: 7. This CDR3 spans 15 amino acids. These data originate in a study of cytomegalovirus exposure and HLA in healthy donors. Donors came from a validation cohort of over a hundred subjects, distinct from the first 666-subject cohort.

The sequencing sample was made of PBMCs. The clonotype originates from a young man in good health and CMV-seropositive. V usage is TRBV6-5 and J usage is TRBJ2-2; 8 nucleotides line up with TRBD2. CDR3 region: CASTQLAVDTGELFF. The CDR3 coding sequence is TGTGCCAGCACTCAACTAGCGGTTGACACCGGGGAGCTGTTTTTT.